The 32 T cell receptor beta chains given below trace back to one sample, sequenced in a study of T cells in Graves' hyperthyroidism and ophthalmopathy. From RNA transcripts, TCR beta CDR3 regions were amplified. The HTBI set primed first-round TCR CDR3 RT-PCR. Each CDR3 protein is one row after TCRdb ran MiXCR on the multiplex PCR reads. The table includes around 490,000 distinct CDR3 sequences, 15% to 20% detected once. The sample was blood. The receptors derive from a man between 35 and 55 years old with Graves' ophthalmopathy.

The chain is built from TRBV30 and TRBJ1-6, with TRBD1 as a possible D gene (6 bases). Trimming shortened V by 0 bases and J by 4 bases, and 10 bases separated the two germline ends. This CDR3 has 15 amino acids. Germline-derived CDR1 and CDR2 are GTSNPN and SVGIG (reference sequence). DNA for the CDR3: TGTGCCTGGAGTGTAGGACAGCAATATAATTCACCCCTCCACTTT. Its protein product is CAWSVGQQYNSPLHF.

The rearrangement joins TRBV6-1 to TRBJ1-5, with 10 nucleotides matching TRBD1. This CDR3 spans 19 amino acids. V trimming: 5 bases; J trimming: 2 bases; junction bases outside the gene matches: 15. The germline V gene encodes CDR1 MNHNS and CDR2 SASEGT. For the CDR3, the DNA is TGTGCCAGCAGTTACGCGCCGGGACAGGGGCCAGGGGGCAATCAGCCCCAGCATTTT. This translates into CASSYAPGQGPGGNQPQHF.

The table lists this clonotype with many counts. The J gene is TRBJ2-3, the V gene TRBV3-1; D remains unclear. Germline V lookup: CDR1 LGHDT, CDR2 YNNKEL (reference sequence). Trimming cost V 0 bases and J 2 bases, with 12 bases left between them. The CDR3 has 16 residues. The CDR3: CASSQDRSGYTDTQYF. The CDR3 DNA reads as TGTGCCAGCAGCCAAGATCGGAGTGGATACACAGATACGCAGTATTTT.

This clonotype was seen only a few times. The V call is TRBV24-1, the J call TRBJ2-1; TRBD2 aligns across 14 bases. V lost 10 bases, J lost 8 bases, and 6 bases stayed unmatched. CDR3 length: 14 residues. Per germline, CDR1 KGHDR and CDR2 SFDVKD. The CDR3 loop is CATGTSGSSHEQFF. The CDR3 bases are TGTGCCACGGGGACTAGCGGGAGTTCCCATGAGCAGTTCTTC.

The chain combines TRBV7-9 with TRBJ1-4, with D perhaps matching TRBD1 (5 bases). Between the trimmed V and J ends, which lost 4 bases and 8 bases, there was a span of 17 bases. Per germline, CDR1 SEHNR and CDR2 FQNEAQ (reference sequence). CDR3 size: 15 residues. CDR3 residues: CASSSPDKEWEKLFF. CDR3 DNA: TGTGCCAGCAGCTCTCCGGACAAGGAATGGGAAAAACTGTTTTTT.

There are many counts of this clonotype. The chain employs TRBV5-4 and TRBJ2-7; 7 bases fit TRBD2. This CDR3 spans 13 amino acids. Germline lookup yields CDR1 SGHNT and CDR2 YYREEE (reference sequence). V lost 5 bases to trimming and J lost 2 bases; unmatched junction nucleotides: 4. In DNA form, the CDR3 reads TGTGCCAGCAGGTCCGGGACTACCTACGAGCAGTACTTC. It is translated as CASRSGTTYEQYF.

V and J are TRBV5-1 and TRBJ2-2; TRBD2 agrees at 9 bases. The germline V gene has CDR1 SGHRS and CDR2 YFSETQ. The V and J ends lost 0 bases and 2 bases, in that order; junction bases with no gene match: 8. The CDR3 spans 18 residues. In DNA form, the CDR3 reads TGCGCCAGCAGCTTGGTCCGGGCTAGCGGGGTCAACACCGGGGAGCTGTTTTTT. Amino acid sequence: CASSLVRASGVNTGELFF.

This clonotype has ten or more counts. This chain connects TRBV20-1 to TRBJ2-3; D gene ambiguous. The CDR3 spans 13 residues. V gave up 5 bases and J gave up 2 bases, with 11 bases separating them. Germline loops: CDR1 DFQATT, CDR2 SNEGSKA (reference sequence). The CDR3 protein is CSAVRQFTDTQYF. The CDR3 DNA reads as TGCAGTGCTGTCCGGCAGTTCACAGATACGCAGTATTTT.

This sequence joins TRBV2 and TRBJ1-3; no clear D gene. Trimming pared 5 bases from V and 9 bases from J, leaving 11 bases between. Germline loops: CDR1 SNHLY, CDR2 FYNNEI. The CDR3 runs to 12 residues. This CDR3 reads CASSPPLGTIYF. As DNA, the CDR3 is TGTGCCAGCAGTCCTCCCCTTGGCACCATATATTTT.

This clonotype has ten or more counts. V gene TRBV5-1 combines with J gene TRBJ2-7; no firm D call. This CDR3 has 13 residues. Germline CDR1 SGHRS, CDR2 YFSETQ. V dropped 0 bases and J dropped 2 bases, with 6 bases sitting between them. CDR3 in amino acids: CASSLDSAYEQYF. CDR3 nucleotide sequence: TGCGCCAGCAGCTTGGACAGTGCCTACGAGCAGTACTTC.

This chain joins TRBV12-3 or TRBV12-4 and TRBJ1-1; D call uncertain. The V end was cut by 4 bases, the J end by 7 bases, with 19 bases between. This CDR3 comprises 15 residues. CDR3 nucleotides: TGTGCCAGCAGTTCTCCACTTGGACGGGAATATGAAGCTTTCTTT. Protein sequence: CASSSPLGREYEAFF.

This clonotype has a handful of counts. CDR3 nucleotide sequence: TGTGCCAGCAGCCACTATAGCGCGGACTTTTACAATGAGCAGTTCTTC. Encoded protein: CASSHYSADFYNEQFF. The chain joins TRBV3-2 to TRBJ2-1; the table's D call of TRBD2 was not tested on the DNA. TRBV3-2 is labeled a pseudogene. The CDR3 spans 16 residues.

This clonotype has a count of ten or more. V is TRBV20-1 and J is TRBJ2-3; TRBD2 matches 10 bases. J was trimmed by 11 bases and V by 2 bases; bases with no gene match: 10. CDR3 length: 14 amino acids. Germline CDR1 is DFQATT and CDR2 is SNEGSKA (reference sequence). The CDR3 DNA is TGCAGTGCTAGAAGTAGCGGGGGGTGGGGGATGCAGTATTTT. Residues: CSARSSGGWGMQYF.

The chain couples TRBV7-8 to TRBJ2-7, with 10 bases identical to TRBD1. From germline, CDR1 is SGHVS and CDR2 FQNEAQ. V lost 1 base and J lost 6; bases outside the gene matches: 18. CDR3 length: 19 residues. The CDR3 reads CASSLGTGTGAYTGIEQYF. The CDR3 nucleotides read TGTGCCAGCAGCTTAGGTACAGGGACAGGGGCCTACACGGGGATCGAGCAGTACTTC.

This clonotype was counted between two and nine times. The V call is TRBV5-1, the J call TRBJ1-1, with unresolved D. This CDR3 is built from 15 residues. Trimming took 0 bases from V and 0 from J, leaving 9 bases between them. Germline values: CDR1 SGHRS, CDR2 YFSETQ. CDR3 sequence reads: CASSLGLRVNTEAFF. The CDR3 region has the DNA TGCGCCAGCAGCTTGGGACTGCGAGTGAACACTGAAGCTTTCTTT.

In its sample, this clonotype was seen a few times. This sequence joins TRBV12-3 or TRBV12-4 and TRBJ1-2, with no clear D. The CDR3 extends over 14 amino acids. Deletions cut 3 bases from V and 4 bases from J, with 12 bases between. Here the CDR3 DNA reads TGTGCCAGCAGTTTTCTGGCGCGGAGCTATGGCTACACCTTC. Translation: CASSFLARSYGYTF.

Ten or more counts support this clonotype. The gene calls are TRBV28 and TRBJ2-7; possible D gene TRBD1, 6 bases. The germline CDR1 and CDR2 sequences are MDHEN and SYDVKM. CDR3 length: 14 residues. V lost 4 bases to trimming and J lost 1 base, with 11 bases between them. The CDR3 reads CASSSYRASYEQYF. The DNA of the CDR3 is TGTGCCAGCAGTTCCTACAGGGCTTCCTACGAGCAGTACTTC.

The gene calls are TRBV7-2 and TRBJ2-1, with D possibly being TRBD1 or TRBD2 (6 bases each). The CDR3 runs 15 residues. Germline V gene lookup returns CDR1 SGHTA and CDR2 FQGNSA. V lost 5 bases, J lost 7 bases, and 18 bases lay in between. CDR3 sequence reads: CASSQPFGGGNEQFF. The DNA of the CDR3 is TGTGCCAGCAGCCAGCCTTTTGGAGGGGGGAATGAGCAGTTCTTC. The full variable domain, completed using reference TRBV7-2 and TRBJ2-1, is GAGVSQSPSNKVTEKGKDVELRCDPISGHTALYWYRQSLGQGLEFLIYFQGNSAPDKSGLPSDRFSAERTGGSVSTLTIQRTQQEDSAVYLCASSQPFGGGNEQFFGPGTRLTVL.

In its sample, this clonotype was seen many times. The chain uses TRBV18 and TRBJ1-1; D is undetermined. Trimming shortened V by 5 bases and J by 4 bases, and 17 bases separated the two germline ends. Germline V gene data show CDR1 as KGHSH and CDR2 as LQKENI. This CDR3 has 15 residues. The CDR3 reads CASSNTMVTGTEAFF. For the CDR3, the DNA is TGTGCCAGCTCAAACACGATGGTGACGGGCACTGAAGCTTTCTTT.

The rearrangement links TRBV29-1 to TRBJ2-4; TRBD2 matches 7 bases. The junction had 2 bases not matched to a gene; V was cut back by 5 bases and J by 1 base. CDR1 SQVTM and CDR2 ANQGSEA come from the germline V gene. The CDR3 sequence is 13 residues long. CDR3 region: CSVMGGAKNIQYF. The DNA for the CDR3 is TGCAGCGTTATGGGGGGGGCCAAAAACATTCAGTACTTC.

The chain combines TRBV5-1 with TRBJ1-5; D gene uncertain. This CDR3 contains 14 residues. Germline V gene sequence: CDR1 SGHRS, CDR2 YFSETQ. Trimming pared 3 bases from V and 5 bases from J, leaving 12 bases between. The CDR3 here is CASSWGGVDQPQHF. CDR3 in DNA: TGCGCCAGCAGCTGGGGTGGGGTGGATCAGCCCCAGCATTTT.

This clonotype was counted ten times or more. The chain links TRBV5-1 to TRBJ1-5, with 8 bases matching TRBD1. The CDR3 consists of 15 residues. Germline assignment: CDR1 SGHRS and CDR2 YFSETQ. V was clipped by 2 bases and J by 7 bases; unmatched bases: 8. The CDR3 reads CASSFTGGREQPQHF. The DNA of the CDR3 is TGCGCCAGCAGCTTTACAGGGGGACGAGAGCAGCCCCAGCATTTT.

In its sample, this clonotype was seen many times. This chain joins TRBV12-3 or TRBV12-4 and TRBJ2-1, with TRBD2 as a possible D gene (6 bases). Trimming shortened V by 1 base and J by 10 bases, and 20 bases separated the two germline ends. The CDR3 loop spans 16 amino acids. DNA for the CDR3: TGTGCCAGCAGTTTAGGCGGGACCGCCTTTGGGAAGGAGCAGTTCTTC. This translates into CASSLGGTAFGKEQFF.

This clonotype was observed a few times. V is TRBV7-2 and J is TRBJ2-7, with D uncertain. V was pared by 2 bases and J by 3 bases, with 8 bases between. This CDR3 has 13 residues. Germline V CDR1 and CDR2: SGHTA, FQGNSA. CDR3 amino acids: CASSLPTGYEQYF. The CDR3 region has the DNA TGTGCCAGCAGCTTACCGACTGGCTACGAGCAGTACTTC.

The chain carries TRBV12-3 or TRBV12-4 and TRBJ2-7; weak D call: TRBD1 (6 bases). The CDR3 covers 14 residues. V was clipped by 5 bases and J by 3 bases, with 14 bases between them. CDR3 amino acids: CASSPDSGRYEQYF. DNA of the CDR3: TGTGCCAGCAGTCCGGACAGCGGACGCTACGAGCAGTACTTC.

In its sample, this clonotype was seen many times. The V call is TRBV28, the J call TRBJ2-1, with no clear D. Trimming removed 2 bases at V and 8 bases at J, with 10 bases between. The germline CDR1 and CDR2 sequences are MDHEN and SYDVKM. The CDR3 has 13 residues. CDR3 nucleotides: TGTGCCAGCAGTTTAAGACGACTGGATGAGCAGTTCTTC. It yields the protein CASSLRRLDEQFF.

This clonotype was picked up many times. The gene calls are TRBV6-4 and TRBJ1-1; possibly TRBD1 for D (6 bases). Germline assignment: CDR1 MRHNA and CDR2 SNTAGT. V was cut by 3 bases and J by 1 base, with 9 bases left in between. The CDR3 sequence is 14 residues long. CDR3 amino acids: CASSDSDRNTEAFF. Written as DNA, the CDR3 is TGTGCCAGCAGTGATTCGGACAGGAACACTGAAGCTTTCTTT.

This clonotype was detected a few times. This chain links TRBV9 with TRBJ1-1, with TRBD1 identical over 8 bases. J was trimmed by 5 bases and V by 0 bases; bases with no gene match: 6. Per the germline V gene, CDR1 is SGDLS and CDR2 is YYNGEE. The CDR3 has 15 amino acids. The DNA of the CDR3 is TGTGCCAGCAGCGTAGAAGGACAGGGAGGGACTGAAGCTTTCTTT. This codes for CASSVEGQGGTEAFF.

The V and J genes are TRBV29-1 and TRBJ2-7; the D is unclear. In germline, CDR1 is SQVTM, CDR2 ANQGSEA. This CDR3 contains 13 residues. With 6 bases removed from V and 0 bases from J, the gap between germline ends came to 12 bases. The CDR3 DNA follows: TGCAGCGTCAACCTCATCGGCTCCTACGAGCAGTACTTC. Protein product: CSVNLIGSYEQYF.

This clonotype has a handful of counts. V is TRBV29-1 and J is TRBJ2-1; 8 bases map to TRBD1. Germline CDR1 and CDR2: SQVTM and ANQGSEA. V dropped 6 bases and J dropped 10; count of bases not matched to a gene: 17. The CDR3 spans 15 residues. CDR3 sequence (DNA): TGCAGCGTGGGGGCAGAGACAGGGGCGGAGAACGAGCAGTTCTTC. Translated: CSVGAETGAENEQFF.

This clonotype came up a few times. The chain combines TRBV7-2 with TRBJ2-3; 10 bases align to TRBD1. From germline, CDR1 is SGHTA and CDR2 FQGNSA. The CDR3 runs 19 residues. Trimming at V came to 5 bases and at J to 6 bases, leaving 20 bases not matched to a gene. The CDR3 protein is CASSQTAGQGFSELDTQYF. The CDR3 coding sequence is TGTGCCAGCAGCCAAACGGCGGGACAGGGGTTTTCGGAACTGGATACGCAGTATTTT.

V gene TRBV7-8 combines with J gene TRBJ1-5; D is ambiguous. The ends were cut back, 0 bases at V and 6 bases at J, with 12 bases in the middle. The CDR3 runs 15 residues. Germline V gene data show CDR1 as SGHVS and CDR2 as FQNEAQ. The CDR3 bases are TGTGCCAGCAGCTTAGCGGGAGATCGGGGTCAGCCCCAGCATTTT. This translates into CASSLAGDRGQPQHF.